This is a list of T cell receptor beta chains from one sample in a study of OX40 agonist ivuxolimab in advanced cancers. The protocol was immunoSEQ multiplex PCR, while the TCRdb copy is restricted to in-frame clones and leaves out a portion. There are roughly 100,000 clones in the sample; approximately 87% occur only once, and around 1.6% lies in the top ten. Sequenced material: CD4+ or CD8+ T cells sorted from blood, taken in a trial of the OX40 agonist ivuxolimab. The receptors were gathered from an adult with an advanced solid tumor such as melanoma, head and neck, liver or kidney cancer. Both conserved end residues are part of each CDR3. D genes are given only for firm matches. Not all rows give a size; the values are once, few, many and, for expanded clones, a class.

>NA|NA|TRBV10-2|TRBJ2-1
CASSDRQVGHNEQFF
TGCGCCAGCAGTGACCGACAGGTAGGACACAATGAGCAGTTCTTC
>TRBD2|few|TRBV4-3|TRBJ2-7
CASSQDYGTSGQYPYEQYF
TGCGCCAGCAGCCAAGATTACGGGACTAGCGGCCAATACCCCTACGAGCAGTACTTC
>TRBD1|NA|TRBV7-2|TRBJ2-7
CASSLGDRGSYEQYF
TGTGCCAGCAGCTTAGGGGACAGGGGATCCTACGAGCAGTACTTC
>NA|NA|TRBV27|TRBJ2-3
CASSLAGDTQYF
TGTGCCAGCAGTTTAGCCGGAGATACGCAGTATTTT
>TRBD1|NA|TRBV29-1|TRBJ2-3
CSVIGQGRQDTQYF
TGCAGCGTGATCGGACAGGGGCGTCAAGATACGCAGTATTTT
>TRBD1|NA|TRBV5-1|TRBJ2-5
CASSLGTGEETQYF
TGCGCCAGCAGCTTGGGGACAGGGGAAGAGACCCAGTACTTC
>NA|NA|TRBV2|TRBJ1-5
CASSERDTAYNQPQHF
TGTGCCAGCAGTGAAAGGGACACCGCCTATAATCAGCCCCAGCATTTT
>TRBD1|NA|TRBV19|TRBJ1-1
CASSPGRGGTGGTEAFF
TGTGCCAGTAGTCCCGGAAGGGGTGGGACAGGGGGCACTGAAGCTTTCTTT
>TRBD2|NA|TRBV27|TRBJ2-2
CASGPGLAGGFAGELFF
TGTGCCAGCGGTCCGGGACTAGCGGGAGGATTCGCCGGGGAGCTGTTTTTT
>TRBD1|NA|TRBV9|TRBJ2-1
CASSVIPRQGVYNEQFF
TGTGCCAGCAGCGTAATCCCGAGACAGGGAGTCTACAATGAGCAGTTCTTC
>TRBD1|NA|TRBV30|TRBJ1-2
CAWSPGGSNYGYTF
TGTGCCTGGAGTCCAGGGGGATCTAACTATGGCTACACCTTC
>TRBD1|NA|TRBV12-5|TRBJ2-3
CASGGQGSGTDTQYF
TGTGCTAGTGGTGGACAGGGATCTGGCACAGATACGCAGTATTTT
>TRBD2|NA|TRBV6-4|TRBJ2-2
CASSDASGGSTGELFF
TGTGCCAGCAGTGACGCGTCGGGAGGGAGCACCGGGGAGCTGTTTTTT
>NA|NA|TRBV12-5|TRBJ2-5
CASGRDLGRDGETQYF
TGTGCTAGTGGACGGGACTTGGGACGGGACGGGGAGACCCAGTACTTC
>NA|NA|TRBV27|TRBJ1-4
CASSLNRGIGEKLFF
TGTGCCAGCAGTTTAAACAGAGGGATAGGCGAAAAACTGTTTTTT
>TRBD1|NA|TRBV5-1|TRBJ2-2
CASSPRDRGGTGELFF
TGCGCCAGCAGCCCCAGGGACAGGGGAGGCACCGGGGAGCTGTTTTTT
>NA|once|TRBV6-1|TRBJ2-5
CASSRSGETQETQYF
TGTGCCAGCAGTAGGTCGGGGGAGACCCAAGAGACCCAGTACTTC
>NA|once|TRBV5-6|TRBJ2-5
CASSPVLAETQYF
TGTGCCAGCAGTCCTGTGCTAGCTGAGACCCAGTACTTC
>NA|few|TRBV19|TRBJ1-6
CASSRGGLGSPLHF
TGTGCCAGTTCCCGAGGAGGGCTGGGATCACCCCTCCACTTT
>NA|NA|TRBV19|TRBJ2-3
CASSPGVPDTQYF
TGTGCCAGTAGCCCCGGGGTCCCAGATACGCAGTATTTT
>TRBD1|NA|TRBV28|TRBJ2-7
CASSLILGQGKYEQYF
TGTGCCAGCAGTTTAATACTAGGACAGGGGAAATACGAGCAGTACTTC
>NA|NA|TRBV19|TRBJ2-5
CASSGSAAQETQYF
TGTGCCAGTAGTGGTTCGGCGGCTCAAGAGACCCAGTACTTC
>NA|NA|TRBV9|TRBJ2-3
CASSLQGPGGDTQYF
TGTGCCAGCAGTTTACAGGGTCCCGGTGGAGATACGCAGTATTTT
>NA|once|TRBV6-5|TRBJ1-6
CASSRGGRSNSPLHF
TGTGCCAGCAGCCGTGGCGGCAGGTCAAATTCACCCCTCCACTTT
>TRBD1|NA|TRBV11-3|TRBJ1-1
CASSFGGGDSRNTEAFF
TGTGCCAGCAGCTTTGGTGGGGGGGACAGCAGGAACACTGAAGCTTTCTTT
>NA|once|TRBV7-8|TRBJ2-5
CASSPAWDSKETQYF
TGTGCCAGCAGCCCTGCCTGGGACTCCAAAGAGACCCAGTACTTC
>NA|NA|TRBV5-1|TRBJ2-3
CASRTRGTDTDTQYF
TGCGCCAGTCGGACCCGGGGGACGGACACAGATACGCAGTATTTT
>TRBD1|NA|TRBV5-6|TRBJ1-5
CASTVTGDLGNQPQHF
TGTGCCAGCACCGTGACAGGGGACCTTGGCAATCAGCCCCAGCATTTT
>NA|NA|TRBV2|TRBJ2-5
CAREDLPGGTQYF
TGTGCCAGGGAGGACCTCCCAGGCGGGACCCAGTACTTC
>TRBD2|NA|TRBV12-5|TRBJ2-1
CASGLTSLAGGSNEQFF
TGTGCTAGTGGTTTGACCTCACTAGCGGGGGGCTCCAATGAGCAGTTCTTC
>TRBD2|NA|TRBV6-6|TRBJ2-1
CASSYSRLSGSDEQFF
TGTGCCAGCAGTTACTCCCGACTCAGCGGGAGTGATGAGCAGTTCTTC
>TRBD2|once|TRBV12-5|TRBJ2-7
CASALGETSPYEQYF
TGTGCTAGTGCCCTAGGGGAGACTAGCCCCTACGAGCAGTACTTC
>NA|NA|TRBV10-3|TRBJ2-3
CAISEPGLAEDTQYF
TGTGCCATCAGTGAGCCGGGACTCGCCGAGGATACGCAGTATTTT
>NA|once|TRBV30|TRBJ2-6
CAWKGHRAGANVLTF
TGTGCCTGGAAAGGGCATCGAGCGGGGGCCAACGTCCTGACTTTC
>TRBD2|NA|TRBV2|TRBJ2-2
CASRGGLAHTGELFF
TGTGCCAGCCGTGGGGGACTAGCGCACACCGGGGAGCTGTTTTTT
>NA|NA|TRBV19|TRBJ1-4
CASSIDPEKLFF
TGTGCCAGTAGTATAGACCCCGAAAAACTGTTTTTT
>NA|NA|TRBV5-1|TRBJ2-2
CASSLVSGPTGELFF
TGCGCCAGCAGCTTGGTGAGCGGACCCACCGGGGAGCTGTTTTTT
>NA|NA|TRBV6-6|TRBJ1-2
CASSSTGTSNYGYTF
TGTGCCAGCAGTTCTACCGGGACATCCAACTATGGCTACACCTTC
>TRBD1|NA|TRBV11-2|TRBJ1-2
CASSLVYRDRGGYTF
TGTGCCAGCAGCTTAGTCTACCGGGACAGAGGAGGCTACACCTTC
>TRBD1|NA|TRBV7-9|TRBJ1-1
CASSSRQGAEAFF
TGTGCCAGCAGCTCGCGACAGGGTGCTGAAGCTTTCTTT
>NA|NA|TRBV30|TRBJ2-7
CAWSVGGGLDEQYF
TGTGCCTGGAGTGTGGGAGGGGGCCTCGACGAGCAGTACTTC
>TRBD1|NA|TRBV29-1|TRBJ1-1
CSVEDRAENTEAFF
TGCAGCGTTGAGGACAGGGCAGAGAACACTGAAGCTTTCTTT
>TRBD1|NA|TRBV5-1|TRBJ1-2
CASSLEGQGRGYTF
TGCGCCAGCAGCTTGGAGGGACAGGGCCGTGGCTACACCTTC
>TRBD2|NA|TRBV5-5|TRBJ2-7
CASGEGGESSYEQYF
TGTGCCAGCGGGGAGGGCGGGGAGAGCTCCTACGAGCAGTACTTC
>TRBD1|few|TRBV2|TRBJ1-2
CASSDDRVGYTF
TGTGCCAGCAGTGACGACAGGGTGGGCTACACCTTC
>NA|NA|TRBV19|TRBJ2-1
CASSISLGNEQFF
TGTGCCAGTAGTATTTCCCTGGGGAATGAGCAGTTCTTC
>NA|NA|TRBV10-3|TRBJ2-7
CAINPQRLSSYEQYF
TGTGCCATCAACCCCCAAAGGCTGAGCTCCTACGAGCAGTACTTC
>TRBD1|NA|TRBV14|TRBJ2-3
CASSQDRGNPRLIAQYF
TGTGCCAGCAGCCAGGACAGGGGTAATCCTCGGTTAATCGCGCAGTATTTT
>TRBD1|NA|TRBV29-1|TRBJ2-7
CSVQTGVYEQYF
TGCAGCGTTCAGACAGGGGTCTACGAGCAGTACTTC
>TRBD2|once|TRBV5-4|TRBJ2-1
CASSRGLAASYEQFF
TGTGCCAGCAGCCGCGGACTAGCGGCGAGCTATGAGCAGTTCTTC
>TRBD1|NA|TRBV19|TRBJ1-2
CASSPVEAGGNYGYTF
TGTGCCAGTAGTCCCGTGGAGGCAGGGGGGAACTATGGCTACACCTTC
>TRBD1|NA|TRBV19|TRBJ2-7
CASRQGAEYEQYF
TGTGCCAGTAGGCAGGGGGCGGAGTACGAGCAGTACTTC
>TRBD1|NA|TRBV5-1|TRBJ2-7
CASSSRPGTAYEQYF
TGCGCCAGCAGCTCCCGACCTGGGACAGCCTACGAGCAGTACTTC
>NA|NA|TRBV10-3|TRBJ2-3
CAISESDQGRTLSDTQYF
TGTGCCATCAGTGAGTCGGATCAGGGGCGGACCCTTTCAGATACGCAGTATTTT
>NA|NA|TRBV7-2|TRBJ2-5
CASSQPAGTQYF
TGTGCCAGCAGCCAACCGGCTGGGACCCAGTACTTC
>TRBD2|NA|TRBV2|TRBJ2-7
CASSAFGGTSGGTSRQYF
TGTGCCAGCAGTGCCTTCGGTGGGACTAGCGGGGGGACGTCCAGGCAGTACTTC
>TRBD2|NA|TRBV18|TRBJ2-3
CASSPTLLAARRSTDTQYF
TGTGCCAGCTCACCCACACTACTAGCGGCGCGGAGAAGCACAGATACGCAGTATTTT
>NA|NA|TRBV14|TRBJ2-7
CASSQGYEQYF
TGTGCCAGCAGCCAAGGGTACGAGCAGTACTTC
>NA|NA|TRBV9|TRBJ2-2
CASSVGNANTGELFF
TGTGCCAGCAGCGTAGGCAATGCGAACACCGGGGAGCTGTTTTTT
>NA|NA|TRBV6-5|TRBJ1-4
CASRRDNWGEKLFF
TGTGCCAGCAGGAGGGACAACTGGGGTGAAAAACTGTTTTTT